This T cell receptor beta chain was found in a study of cytomegalovirus exposure and HLA in healthy donors. Study conclusions and caveats: A later analysis found most CMV-associated TCR beta chains apparently HLA-restricted. Researchers catalogued over 150 TCR beta chains as cytomegalovirus-associated.

The CDR3 length is 13 residues. Trimming stripped 4 bases from V and 14 bases from J, with 16 bases between. Germline CDR1 and CDR2: SGHKS and YYEKEE (reference sequence). A multiplex PCR was run with 60 Vbeta primers and 13 Jbeta primers. The method was immunoSEQ multiplex PCR; TCRdb's version includes in-frame clones alone and lacks a portion of them. The data hold around 140,000 clones, with over 65% observed a single time. This clone occurred once. Antigen specificity is unknown. This receptor was taken from a female donor in good health and CMV-seropositive. The V and J genes are TRBV5-5 and TRBJ1-6; no reliable D call. Specimen: PBMCs. The CDR3 DNA reads as TGTGCCAGCAGCCCGGGTTTCCCTAGGACCCTCCACTTT. It is translated as CASSPGFPRTLHF.